A selection of T cell receptor beta chains follows, all from one sample in a study of vaccination effects on CD4 cells after COVID-19. These receptors have no known antigen. The table came from immunoSEQ multiplex PCR; TCRdb's copy has only in-frame clones and leaves some out. In the table there are tens of thousands of clones, around 70% of which are singletons. Here the sequenced sample was CD4+ T cells from PBMCs cultured without peptide, taken after COVID-19 vaccination. The receptors here all came from a human donor who received a COVID-19 vaccine. Both conserved end residues are part of each CDR3. The D gene is left open where the match is weak. The size entry is marked missing in some rows and otherwise reads once, few, many or a size class.

cdr3_nt	cdr3_aa	clone_size	cdr3_length	d_call	v_call	j_call
TGTGCCAGCAGTTACGGAGGGGGCAATCAGCCCCAGCATTTT	CASSYGGGNQPQHF	few	14	.	TRBV6-5	TRBJ1-5
TGTGCCAGCAGTCAGGACAGTTTGTCACCCCTCCACTTT	CASSQDSLSPLHF	.	13	.	TRBV6-5	TRBJ1-6
TGCGCCAGCAGCACTAGCGGGGGGAGGGCAGATACGCAGTATTTT	CASSTSGGRADTQYF	.	15	TRBD2	TRBV10-2	TRBJ2-3
TGTGCCCACTCTGTGGGGGGCCATTCACCCCTCCACTTT	CAHSVGGHSPLHF	.	13	.	TRBV12-3/TRBV12-4	TRBJ1-6
TGTGCCAGCACCTGGAAGGGTAGGGACACTGAAGCTTTCTTT	CASTWKGRDTEAFF	few	14	.	TRBV11-2	TRBJ1-1
TGTGCCAGCGCCCCGGAGGGGTACTATGGCTACACCTTC	CASAPEGYYGYTF	once	13	.	TRBV6-5	TRBJ1-2
TGTGCCAGCATAAGAGGGACAGGGTCACCCCTCCACTTT	CASIRGTGSPLHF	few	13	TRBD1	TRBV28	TRBJ1-6
TGTGCCACCAGTGAGAGAGAAGACAATGAGCAGTTCTTC	CATSEREDNEQFF	.	13	.	TRBV24-1	TRBJ2-1
TGTGCCAGCACCGTAAAACCGATAGACACAGGACGGACCTACAATGAGCAGTTCTTC	CASTVKPIDTGRTYNEQFF	.	19	.	TRBV7-9	TRBJ2-1
TGTGCCAGCAGTATTGGACAGAAGAGGTATGGCTACACCTTC	CASSIGQKRYGYTF	.	14	.	TRBV6-7	TRBJ1-2